Listed below are T cell receptor beta chains from one sample, sequenced in a study of T-cell reconstitution after alpha-beta-depleted transplantation in children. A single record per CDR3 protein comes from TCRdb applying MiXCR to the PCR reads. The sample holds some 280,000 distinct CDR3 sequences, 9.5% to 10% seen once. This sample comprised PBMCs from the stem cell graft donor, obtained from the stem cell graft. The receptors come from a human donor who donated a stem cell graft to a child with SCID. CDR3s include the opening cysteine and the closing phenylalanine or tryptophan. Each record gives: J gene, V gene, clone size, D gene, CDR3 protein, CDR3 DNA. A D gene is named only where the DNA matches it firmly. Rows may omit the clone size; those that give it use once, few, many or a size class.

j_gene: TRBJ2-1; v_gene: TRBV5-4; abundance: .; d_gene: .; CDR3aa: CASSLEERINEQFF; CDR3nt: TGTGCCAGCAGCTTGGAGGAACGGATTAATGAGCAGTTCTTC
j_gene: TRBJ2-7; v_gene: TRBV10-1; abundance: .; d_gene: .; CDR3aa: CASSEKGGYEQYF; CDR3nt: TGCGCCAGCAGTGAAAAGGGTGGTTACGAGCAGTACTTC
j_gene: TRBJ2-2; v_gene: TRBV3-1; abundance: .; d_gene: .; CDR3aa: CASSQEGFTGELFF; CDR3nt: TGTGCCAGCAGCCAAGAGGGGTTCACCGGGGAGCTGTTTTTT
j_gene: TRBJ2-2; v_gene: TRBV20-1; abundance: many; d_gene: TRBD2; CDR3aa: CSAPRDYDTGELFF; CDR3nt: TGCAGTGCCCCTCGGGACTATGACACCGGGGAGCTGTTTTTT
j_gene: TRBJ2-1; v_gene: TRBV11-2; abundance: many; d_gene: .; CDR3aa: CASSPLVGAYNEQFF; CDR3nt: TGTGCCAGCAGCCCGCTGGTGGGGGCTTACAATGAGCAGTTCTTC
j_gene: TRBJ1-1; v_gene: TRBV7-9; abundance: many; d_gene: .; CDR3aa: CASSLIPTEAFF; CDR3nt: TGTGCCAGCAGCTTAATCCCAACTGAAGCTTTCTTT
j_gene: TRBJ2-7; v_gene: TRBV7-9; abundance: .; d_gene: TRBD2; CDR3aa: CASSHRLAGSYEQYF; CDR3nt: TGTGCCAGCAGCCACAGACTAGCGGGGTCCTACGAGCAGTACTTC
j_gene: TRBJ1-1; v_gene: TRBV12-3/TRBV12-4; abundance: many; d_gene: .; CDR3aa: CASSPVTSTEAFF; CDR3nt: TGTGCCAGCAGCCCCGTGACCAGCACTGAAGCTTTCTTT
j_gene: TRBJ1-1; v_gene: TRBV7-2; abundance: .; d_gene: TRBD1; CDR3aa: CASSRTGQALTEAFF; CDR3nt: TGTGCCAGCAGTCGTACGGGACAGGCCCTCACTGAAGCTTTCTTT
j_gene: TRBJ2-1; v_gene: TRBV4-1; abundance: many; d_gene: .; CDR3aa: CASSQVGGSYNEQFF; CDR3nt: TGCGCCAGCAGCCAAGTGGGGGGCTCCTACAATGAGCAGTTCTTC
j_gene: TRBJ2-2; v_gene: TRBV20-1; abundance: .; d_gene: TRBD1; CDR3aa: CSATGDRSANTGELFF; CDR3nt: TGCAGTGCTACCGGGGACAGATCTGCGAACACCGGGGAGCTGTTTTTT